These 19 T cell receptor beta chains originate from one sample sequenced in a study of cytomegalovirus exposure and HLA in healthy donors. The PCR ran on 60 Vbeta and 13 Jbeta primers. Assay used: immunoSEQ multiplex PCR; TCRdb lists only in-frame clones, some missing. This sample carries roughly 240,000 clones, roughly 82% of them seen once, and the ten largest clones take over 5%. Specimen: PBMCs. These receptor sequences come from a woman between 40 and 50 years old in good health and CMV-seropositive.

This clone was counted a few times. The chain is built from TRBV6-6 and TRBJ1-4; a possible D gene is TRBD1 (6 bases). The V end lost 7 bases, the J end lost 5 bases, and 14 bases lay between the germline ends. Germline V CDR1 and CDR2: MNHNY, SVGAGI (reference sequence). The length of the CDR3 is 14 residues. In DNA form, the CDR3 reads TGTGCCAGCAATACCGAGGGGGGGAATGAAAAACTGTTTTTT. This sequence encodes CASNTEGGNEKLFF.

This clone came up a few times. The CDR3, as DNA: TGTGCCAGCAGCGTATCCACTAGCGGGAGGGAGTATGAGCAGTTCTTC. This encodes CASSVSTSGREYEQFF. The chain recombines TRBV9 with TRBJ2-1; 13 bases align to TRBD2. V dropped 1 base and J dropped 8; count of bases not matched to a gene: 6. There are 16 residues in the CDR3. The germline CDR1 and CDR2 sequences are SGDLS and YYNGEE.

The chain uses TRBV5-8 and TRBJ2-5; 9 bases agree with TRBD1. CDR1 is SGHTS, CDR2 YDEGEE, per germline. CDR3 size: 15 residues. The V gene end was trimmed by 4 bases and the J gene end by 5 bases; junction bases not matched to a gene: 9. The CDR3 sequence: CASSILLTGGETQYF. CDR3 nucleotide sequence: TGTGCCAGCAGCATACTCTTGACAGGGGGTGAGACCCAGTACTTC. Full variable domain (missing parts from reference TRBV5-8 and TRBJ2-5): EAGVTQSPTHLIKTRGQQATLRCSPISGHTSVYWYQQALGLGLQFLLWYDEGEERNRGNFPPRFSGRQFPNYSSELNVNALELEDSALYLCASSILLTGGETQYFGPGTRLLVL.

CDR3 sequence reads: CASSPPAGPTYEQYF. In DNA, the CDR3 is TGTGCCAGCTCACCCCCCGCAGGCCCCACCTACGAGCAGTACTTC. The chain joins TRBV18 to TRBJ2-7; D unresolved. Trimming left V 3 bases short and J 2 bases short, with 14 bases between. This CDR3 has 15 amino acids. Germline CDR1 reads KGHSH; CDR2 reads LQKENI.

Only one count was recorded for this clone. J is TRBJ1-2 and V is TRBV5-1, with D unclear. The CDR3 runs 14 residues. The V gene's germline CDR1 is SGHRS and CDR2 YFSETQ. V dropped 0 bases and J dropped 1 base, with 7 bases sitting between them. The CDR3: CASSLVNNNYGYTF. The CDR3 nucleotides read TGCGCCAGCAGCTTGGTAAACAATAACTATGGCTACACCTTC.

This chain uses TRBV13 with TRBJ2-1; 10 bases fit TRBD2. This CDR3 spans 16 amino acids. V was pared by 1 base and J by 8 bases, with 8 bases of the junction left unmatched. Germline V gives CDR1 PRHDT, CDR2 FYEKMQ (reference sequence). The DNA for the CDR3 is TGTGCCAGCAGCTTAGTGGTAGCGGGGGGCCTGGATGAGCAGTTCTTC. It encodes CASSLVVAGGLDEQFF.

The chain uses TRBV4-3 and TRBJ2-1; D may be TRBD2 (6 bases). Germline CDR1 LGHNA, CDR2 YSLEER. The CDR3 runs to 15 residues. V lost 4 bases to trimming and J lost 7 bases, with 17 bases between them. The DNA for the CDR3 is TGCGCCAGCAGCCTAGTCCAGGCAGGGAGGAATGAGCAGTTCTTC. Translating gives CASSLVQAGRNEQFF.

This sequence joins TRBV28 and TRBJ1-2; possible D gene TRBD1, 6 bases. This CDR3 comprises 14 residues. Germline V lookup: CDR1 MDHEN, CDR2 SYDVKM. V lost 5 bases and J 8 bases, leaving 18 bases between the germline ends. CDR3 in amino acids: CASSGNAGARGYTF. CDR3 DNA sequence: TGTGCCAGCAGTGGGAATGCAGGGGCGCGGGGCTACACCTTC.

V usage is TRBV4-2 and J usage is TRBJ2-5; TRBD2 aligns across 9 bases. V lost 1 base, J lost 5 bases, and 5 bases stayed unmatched. CDR3 size: 15 residues. The germline CDR1 and CDR2 sequences are LGHNA and YNFKEQ. CDR3 residues: CASSQGRGGRETQYF. The CDR3 DNA reads as TGTGCCAGCAGCCAAGGGCGGGGGGGCAGGGAGACCCAGTACTTC.

This clone came up a few times. This chain joins TRBV6-5 and TRBJ1-2; possible D gene TRBD1, 6 bases. The CDR3 has 12 amino acids. V gave up 5 bases and J gave up 4 bases, with 8 bases separating them. Germline V gene lookup returns CDR1 MNHEY and CDR2 SVGAGI. The CDR3 DNA is TGTGCCAGCAGTACAGGGTTCTATGGCTACACCTTC. Residues: CASSTGFYGYTF.

The table lists this clone with a count of one. The chain joins TRBV15 to TRBJ2-7; D is perhaps TRBD1 (6 bases). Germline lookup yields CDR1 LNHNV and CDR2 YYDKDF (reference sequence). V lost 0 bases, J lost 4 bases, and 7 bases lay in between. The CDR3 consists of 13 residues. CDR3 sequence: CATSREGGYEQYF. The CDR3 nucleotides are TGTGCCACCAGCAGAGAAGGGGGATACGAGCAGTACTTC.

The rearrangement links TRBV7-2 to TRBJ2-3, with TRBD2 identical over 10 bases. CDR3 length: 14 amino acids. The germline gives CDR1 SGHTA, CDR2 FQGNSA. The V gene end was trimmed by 5 bases and the J gene end by 6 bases; junction bases not matched to a gene: 5. The CDR3 reads CASSPGLAADTQYF. The CDR3 nucleotides read TGTGCCAGCAGCCCCGGACTAGCGGCCGATACGCAGTATTTT.

V is TRBV6-1 and J is TRBJ1-1; D uncertain. CDR1 and CDR2 (germline): MNHNS, SASEGT. CDR3 length: 12 amino acids. V was shortened by 7 bases and J by 0 bases, with 6 bases between the two germline ends. DNA of the CDR3: TGTGCCAGCAAACACATGAACACTGAAGCTTTCTTT. It encodes CASKHMNTEAFF.

V usage is TRBV20-1 and J usage is TRBJ2-7, with TRBD1 identical over 8 bases. J gave up 5 bases and V 6 bases, and 3 bases lay outside the gene matches. Germline V CDR1 and CDR2: DFQATT, SNEGSKA (reference sequence). CDR3 size: 11 residues. In nucleotides, the CDR3 is TGCAGTGCCAGGACAGGGAACGAGCAGTACTTC. Translation: CSARTGNEQYF.

The V gene is TRBV5-5, the J gene TRBJ1-6; D not certain. Looked up from germline, CDR1 is SGHKS and CDR2 is YYEKEE (reference sequence). The CDR3 runs to 15 residues. Trimming took 0 bases from V and 2 from J, leaving 6 bases between them. The CDR3 region has the DNA TGTGCCAGCAGCTTGGGTGGGCCCTATAATTCACCCCTCCACTTT. Translation gives CASSLGGPYNSPLHF.

This chain uses TRBV2 with TRBJ2-3, with unresolved D. Germline assignment: CDR1 SNHLY and CDR2 FYNNEI. Trimming pared 0 bases from V and 4 bases from J, leaving 8 bases between. The CDR3 spans 14 residues. CDR3 region: CASSEATFSDTQYF. The CDR3 DNA sequence: TGTGCCAGCAGTGAAGCTACTTTTTCAGATACGCAGTATTTT.

This clone has just a few counts. The chain has TRBV19 and TRBJ1-6; 7 bases agree with TRBD1. V dropped 7 bases and J dropped 5; count of bases not matched to a gene: 5. Germline assignment: CDR1 LNHDA and CDR2 SQIVND (reference sequence). The CDR3 loop spans 14 amino acids. The CDR3 region is CASNWDSHNSPLHF. The CDR3, as DNA: TGTGCCAGTAACTGGGACAGTCATAATTCACCCCTCCACTTT.

The chain carries TRBV23-1 and TRBJ2-5; TRBD1 aligns across 7 bases. TRBV23-1 belongs to the ORF category, with a function that is uncertain. V was pared by 4 bases and J by 5 bases, with 31 bases of the junction left unmatched. The CDR3 has 22 residues. This CDR3 reads CASSRAPPQGDNLHRQGETQYF. The DNA for the CDR3 is TGCGCCAGCAGTCGGGCCCCCCCCCAGGGGGACAACCTCCACCGTCAAGGGGAGACCCAGTACTTC.

This rearrangement joins TRBV7-3 to TRBJ1-1; 9 nucleotides align to TRBD1. Per germline, CDR1 SGHTA and CDR2 FQGTGA. Trimming at V came to 2 bases and at J to 3 bases, leaving 19 bases not matched to a gene. The length of the CDR3 is 20 residues. The CDR3 DNA follows: TGTGCCAGCAGCTTAGACCCCTTAACCGGGACAGGGAAGAAGGACACTGAAGCTTTCTTT. This sequence encodes CASSLDPLTGTGKKDTEAFF.